Reported below is one T cell receptor (beta chain). TCRdb independently ran MiXCR on the RT-PCR reads; one entry per CDR3 protein. This table has roughly 940,000 distinct CDR3 sequences, 15% to 20% appearing once. The data are from a study of patients and donors after allogeneic stem cell transplantation. CDR3 length equals 15 residues. The germline gives CDR1 MNHEY, CDR2 SVGEGT. V lost 3 bases to trimming and J lost 1 base, with 11 bases between them. The TCR originated in a human donor who was either an allogeneic HSCT recipient or a stem cell or donor lymphocyte infusion donor (not recorded which). It is not recorded whose cells these are; they may come from a transplant donor. Sequenced input: blood, either unsorted or a sorted T cell fraction (not recorded which). J is TRBJ2-3 and V is TRBV6-2 or TRBV6-3, with a tentative D call TRBD2 (5 bases). The CDR3 reads CASSYGSIGTDTQYF. CDR3 sequence (DNA): TGTGCCAGCAGTTATGGGAGCATAGGCACAGATACGCAGTATTTT.